Shown below are 26 T cell receptor beta chains from a single sample sequenced in a study of blood T cell repertoires in COVID-19. Here immunoSEQ multiplex PCR was the method, and the copy in TCRdb shows in-frame clones only, minus some. Among about 240,000 clones listed, around 87% were seen once. Source material: PBMCs or T cells enriched from blood (not recorded which). These receptors originate from a woman aged 40 to 49 with acute COVID-19.

This clone was seen a handful of times. This CDR3 reads CASSLRAGRGTQYF. Here the CDR3 DNA reads TGTGCCAGCAGCTTAAGGGCAGGGCGCGGGACCCAGTACTTC. The V and J genes are TRBV11-3 and TRBJ2-5; D is possibly TRBD1 (5 bases). The V gene lost 2 bases and the J gene lost 7 bases, with 14 bases spanning the gap. The CDR3 sequence is 14 residues long. Germline CDR1 and CDR2: SGHNT and YENEEA.

V and J are TRBV9 and TRBJ1-3; D unresolved. Per the germline V gene, CDR1 is SGDLS and CDR2 is YYNGEE. Trimming took 3 bases from V and 7 from J, leaving 8 bases between them. The CDR3 is 12 residues long. CDR3 in amino acids: CASSASGNTIYF. Written as DNA, the CDR3 is TGTGCCAGCAGCGCCAGCGGGAACACCATATATTTT.

CDR3 loop: CATSRDAGTIQAEQFF. The CDR3 DNA reads TGTGCCACCAGCAGAGATGCCGGGACAATCCAGGCCGAGCAGTTCTTC. This chain connects TRBV15 to TRBJ2-1; perhaps TRBD1 as D (6 bases). Germline CDR1 reads LNHNV; CDR2 reads YYDKDF (reference sequence). The V and J ends lost 0 bases and 10 bases respectively, with 19 bases between them. The CDR3 runs to 16 residues. Together with reference TRBV15 and TRBJ2-1, the CDR3 gives the full variable domain: DAMVIQNPRYQVTQFGKPVTLSCSQTLNHNVMYWYQQKSSQAPKLLFHYYDKDFNNEADTPDNFQSRRPNTSFCFLDIRSPGLGDTAMYLCATSRDAGTIQAEQFFGPGTRLTVL.

The rearrangement links TRBV2 to TRBJ1-1; D is possibly TRBD1 (5 bases). The V gene lost 6 bases and the J gene lost 5 bases, with 13 bases spanning the gap. Germline-derived CDR1 and CDR2 are SNHLY and FYNNEI. The CDR3 extends over 13 amino acids. The CDR3 sequence: CASSHRQWTEAFF. In DNA, the CDR3 is TGTGCCAGCAGCCACAGGCAATGGACTGAAGCTTTCTTT.

The chain joins TRBV2 to TRBJ1-1; TRBD1 might be the D (6 bases). The CDR3 is 14 amino acids. The germline V gene has CDR1 SNHLY and CDR2 FYNNEI. Trimming removed 7 bases at V and 8 bases at J, with 20 bases between. The CDR3 DNA sequence: TGTGCCAGCACGTTGACAGGACAGAATTCCGAAGCTTTCTTT. It encodes CASTLTGQNSEAFF.

This clone was seen more than once but under ten times. The chain is built from TRBV2 and TRBJ1-1; D call uncertain. Germline lookup yields CDR1 SNHLY and CDR2 FYNNEI. V was trimmed by 6 bases and J by 5 bases, leaving 10 bases between them. The CDR3 totals 12 residues. The CDR3, as DNA: TGTGCCAGCAGAACCCCCGCGACTGAAGCTTTCTTT. Translated, it gives CASRTPATEAFF.

This chain joins TRBV25-1 and TRBJ2-1; 7 bases map to TRBD2. The germline V gene has CDR1 MGHDK and CDR2 SYGVNS. The CDR3 extends over 14 amino acids. V was clipped by 4 bases and J by 10 bases; unmatched bases: 10. The CDR3 nucleotides read TGTGCCAGCAGTGGGGAGGGCCTCAGGCAAGAGCAGTTCTTC. Translating gives CASSGEGLRQEQFF. Full variable domain (rest looked up from reference TRBV25-1 and TRBJ2-1): EADIYQTPRYLVIGTGKKITLECSQTMGHDKMYWYQQDPGMELHLIHYSYGVNSTEKGDLSSESTVSRIRTEHFPLTLESARPSHTSQYLCASSGEGLRQEQFFGPGTRLTVL.

The CDR3 is CAWSPGNYGYTF. Written as DNA, the CDR3 is TGTGCCTGGAGCCCCGGTAACTATGGCTACACCTTC. V is TRBV30 and J is TRBJ1-2; D is unclear. This CDR3 region has 12 residues. Germline CDR1 is GTSNPN and CDR2 is SVGIG (reference sequence). V was trimmed by 3 bases and J by 1 base, leaving 6 bases between them.

The gene calls are TRBV7-9 and TRBJ1-6; D is perhaps TRBD1 (5 bases). With 1 base removed from V and 5 bases from J, the gap between germline ends came to 6 bases. Per the germline V gene, CDR1 is SEHNR and CDR2 is FQNEAQ (reference sequence). The CDR3 runs to 14 residues. CDR3 sequence: CASSLGGHNSPLHF. The CDR3, as DNA: TGTGCCAGCAGCTTAGGGGGCCATAATTCACCCCTCCACTTT.

The V and J genes are TRBV10-1 and TRBJ2-4; the D gene is possibly TRBD2 (5 bases). Trimming left V 0 bases short and J 6 bases short, with 6 bases between. The CDR3 consists of 13 residues. Germline V gene lookup returns CDR1 WNHNN and CDR2 SYGVQD (reference sequence). The CDR3 here is CASSESEGNIQYF. CDR3 DNA: TGCGCCAGCAGTGAGTCAGAGGGAAACATTCAGTACTTC.

The CDR3 loop is CASSQDMPRNEQFF. The CDR3 bases are TGTGCCAGCAGCCAAGATATGCCCAGGAATGAGCAGTTCTTC. V and J are TRBV14 and TRBJ2-1; D gene unclear. The CDR3 loop spans 14 amino acids. Germline V gene sequence: CDR1 SGHDN, CDR2 FVKESK. Trimming removed 0 bases from V and 7 bases from J, with 10 bases in between.

The chain joins TRBV19 to TRBJ1-5; D perhaps matches TRBD1 (5 bases). V lost 6 bases, J lost 0 bases, and 15 bases lay in between. This CDR3 region has 16 residues. Looked up from germline, CDR1 is LNHDA and CDR2 is SQIVND (reference sequence). The DNA for the CDR3 is TGTGCCAGTAGAATGCAGGGCGCAGGTAGCAATCAGCCCCAGCATTTT. It codes for CASRMQGAGSNQPQHF.

This rearrangement joins TRBV4-2 to TRBJ1-5, with 8 bases matching TRBD1. J gave up 0 bases and V 4 bases, and 5 bases lay outside the gene matches. Germline values: CDR1 LGHNA, CDR2 YNFKEQ. The CDR3 covers 16 residues. The CDR3: CASSPQDRASNQPQHF. The CDR3 DNA reads as TGTGCCAGCAGCCCACAGGACAGGGCTAGCAATCAGCCCCAGCATTTT.

The CDR3 nucleotides are TGTGCCAGCAGCGTAGAGCGCGGGAGCTCCTACAATGAGCAGTTCTTC. This sequence encodes CASSVERGSSYNEQFF. The chain joins TRBV9 to TRBJ2-1, with 7 bases fitting TRBD2. CDR1 and CDR2 (germline): SGDLS, YYNGEE. The CDR3 has 16 amino acids. Trimming removed 0 bases from V and 0 bases from J; junction bases left unmatched: 3.

J is TRBJ2-1 and V is TRBV19, with D hard to call. CDR1 LNHDA and CDR2 SQIVND come from the germline V gene (reference sequence). The length of the CDR3 is 14 residues. V dropped 4 bases and J dropped 4 bases, with 11 bases sitting between them. The CDR3 DNA reads TGTGCCAGTAGTAACCAGCGCATATACAATGAGCAGTTCTTC. It yields the protein CASSNQRIYNEQFF.

This sequence joins TRBV6-4 and TRBJ2-3, with TRBD2 matching over 8 bases. The V segment lost 6 bases and the J segment 6 bases; nucleotides outside the gene matches: 11. CDR1 is MRHNA and CDR2 is SNTAGT in the germline V gene. The CDR3 extends over 15 amino acids. The CDR3 nucleotides read TGTGCCAGCAGGCAGGAAGCGGGAGTGTCTGATACGCAGTATTTT. Translating gives CASRQEAGVSDTQYF.

The chain has TRBV29-1 and TRBJ2-7; 9 bases line up with TRBD1. The CDR3 is 14 residues long. CDR1 is SQVTM and CDR2 is ANQGSEA in the germline V gene. Germline trimming cut 6 bases from V and 5 bases from J; bases unmatched to any gene: 11. For the CDR3, the DNA is TGCAGCGTAGCCACAGGGGGCTTTTCTGACGAGCAGTACTTC. Translation: CSVATGGFSDEQYF.

V is TRBV2 and J is TRBJ2-5; 11 bases are a match to TRBD1. J gave up 4 bases and V 6 bases, and 4 bases lay outside the gene matches. The CDR3 spans 14 residues. Germline CDR1 is SNHLY and CDR2 is FYNNEI. In DNA, the CDR3 is TGTGCCAGCAGGTGGACAGGGGGCACAGAGACCCAGTACTTC. It is translated as CASRWTGGTETQYF.

The CDR3 spells CASSGPGGNTGELFF. The CDR3 nucleotides read TGTGCCAGCAGTGGTCCCGGGGGGAACACCGGGGAGCTGTTTTTT. This chain links TRBV25-1 with TRBJ2-2; a possible D gene is TRBD2 (6 bases). Trimming removed 4 bases from V and 1 base from J, with 10 bases in between. The germline gives CDR1 MGHDK, CDR2 SYGVNS. This CDR3 has 15 residues.

This rearrangement joins TRBV5-1 to TRBJ2-7, with 9 nucleotides matching TRBD2. V lost 4 bases, J lost 1 base, and 9 bases stayed unmatched. Germline V CDR1 and CDR2: SGHRS, YFSETQ. The CDR3 spans 16 residues. CDR3 region: CASSARGSGRSYEQYF. The CDR3 nucleotides are TGCGCCAGCAGCGCCCGGGGTAGCGGGAGATCCTACGAGCAGTACTTC.

The gene calls are TRBV7-6 and TRBJ1-4, with 7 bases lining up with TRBD1. The CDR3 length is 16 residues. V shed 1 base, J shed 3 bases, and the junction held 5 bases outside the gene matches. Germline loops: CDR1 SGHVS, CDR2 FNYEAQ. This CDR3 reads CASSLGTGTANEKLFF. CDR3 sequence (DNA): TGTGCCAGCAGCTTAGGCACCGGGACAGCTAATGAAAAACTGTTTTTT.

The CDR3 DNA follows: TGTGCCAGCAGCTTGGGTGGCAGGAGGTTTGGAAACACCATATATTTT. Its protein is CASSLGGRRFGNTIYF. The chain links TRBV5-5 to TRBJ1-3, with D hard to call. The CDR3 has 16 amino acids. With 0 bases removed from V and 3 bases from J, the gap between germline ends came to 13 bases. The germline gives CDR1 SGHKS, CDR2 YYEKEE (reference sequence).

The V gene is TRBV5-1, the J gene TRBJ1-3; D gene unclear. The CDR3 extends over 13 amino acids. Deletions cut 1 base from V and 4 bases from J, with 6 bases between. Germline V CDR1 and CDR2: SGHRS, YFSETQ. CDR3 amino acids: CASSLSRGNTIYF. The DNA for the CDR3 is TGCGCCAGCAGCTTGTCGCGGGGAAACACCATATATTTT.

V and J are TRBV11-2 and TRBJ1-1; D not resolved. V lost 5 bases, J lost 7 bases, and 2 bases lay in between. Germline values: CDR1 SGHAT, CDR2 FQNNGV. This CDR3 spans 9 amino acids. The CDR3 coding sequence is TGTGCCAGCAGCCTTGAAGCTTTCTTT. This gives the protein CASSLEAFF. The complete variable domain, with remaining parts taken from reference TRBV11-2 and TRBJ1-1, reads EAGVAQSPRYKIIEKRQSVAFWCNPISGHATLYWYQQILGQGPKLLIQFQNNGVVDDSQLPKDRFSAERLKGVDSTLKIQPAKLEDSAVYLCASSLEAFFGQGTRLTVV.

V usage is TRBV7-2 and J usage is TRBJ2-3; 8 bases line up with TRBD1. Germline loops: CDR1 SGHTA, CDR2 FQGNSA. Germline trimming cut 5 bases from V and 1 base from J; bases unmatched to any gene: 8. There are 16 residues in the CDR3. Written as DNA, the CDR3 is TGTGCCAGCAGCCACCGGACAGGGTCGGGCACAGATACGCAGTATTTT. This translates into CASSHRTGSGTDTQYF.

The chain combines TRBV29-1 with TRBJ2-7, with 9 nucleotides matching TRBD2. Germline lookup yields CDR1 SQVTM and CDR2 ANQGSEA. Losses at the gene ends were 6 bases for V and 6 bases for J; bases not matched to a gene: 6. This CDR3 spans 12 amino acids. The CDR3 is CSVKTSGFEQYF. CDR3 DNA: TGCAGCGTGAAGACTAGCGGTTTCGAGCAGTACTTC.